This T cell receptor (beta chain) was sequenced for a study of blood T cells in healthy people across ages. The second PCR ran about 6 to 12 cycles with a sample-barcoded 5' primer and J-beta primers. MiXCR, run by TCRdb on the 5' RACE reads, gives a single entry per CDR3 protein. This sample has 650,000 to 800,000 distinct CDR3 sequences, with 52% found just once. Findings and caveats of the study: Using unsorted PBMCs precluded a conclusive naive versus antigen-experienced comparison.

Turning to this clonotype: As yet, its antigen is unknown.

V was shortened by 4 bases and J by 6 bases, with 12 bases between the two germline ends. The CDR3 runs to 13 residues. Germline-derived CDR1 and CDR2 are SGHTA and FQGNSA. The sample comprised blood. The TCR comes from a woman of 80 years or more in good health. The rearrangement uses TRBV7-2 and TRBJ1-1, with D uncertain. The CDR3 coding sequence is TGTGCCAGCAGCTCAGGACGGAGACCTGAAGCTTTCTTT. This gives the protein CASSSGRRPEAFF.